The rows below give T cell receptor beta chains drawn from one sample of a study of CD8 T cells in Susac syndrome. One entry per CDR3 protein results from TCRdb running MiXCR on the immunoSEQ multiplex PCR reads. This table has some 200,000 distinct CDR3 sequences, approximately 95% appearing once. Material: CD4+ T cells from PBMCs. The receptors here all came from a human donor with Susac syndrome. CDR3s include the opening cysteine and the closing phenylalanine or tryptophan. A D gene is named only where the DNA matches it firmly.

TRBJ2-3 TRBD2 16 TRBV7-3 CASSPNGLAGVDTQYF TGTGCCAGCAGCCCCAACGGACTAGCGGGGGTAGATACGCAGTATTTT
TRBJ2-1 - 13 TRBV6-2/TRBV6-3 CASSYSPNYEQFF TGTGCCAGCAGTTACTCCCCAAACTATGAGCAGTTCTTC
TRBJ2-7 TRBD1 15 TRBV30 CAWSVQTGLLYEQYF TGTGCCTGGAGTGTACAGACAGGGTTGTTGTACGAGCAGTACTTC
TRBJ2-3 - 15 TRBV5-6 CASSFGLARTDTQYF TGTGCCAGCAGCTTTGGGCTAGCGAGAACAGATACGCAGTATTTT
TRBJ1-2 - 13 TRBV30 CAWRGRANYGYTF TGTGCCTGGAGGGGGCGAGCTAACTATGGCTACACCTTC
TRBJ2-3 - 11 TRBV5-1 CASSLKDTQYF TGCGCCAGCAGCTTAAAAGATACGCAGTATTTT
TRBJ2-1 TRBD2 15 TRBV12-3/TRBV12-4 CASSLSGGYYNEQFF TGTGCCAGCAGTCTTAGCGGGGGCTACTACAATGAGCAGTTCTTC
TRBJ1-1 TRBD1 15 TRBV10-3 CAIRRQGWNITEAFF TGTGCCATCAGACGACAGGGGTGGAATATCACTGAAGCTTTCTTT
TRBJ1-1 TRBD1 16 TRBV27 CASSSHSTGPNTEAFF TGTGCCAGCAGTTCTCACTCGACAGGGCCGAACACTGAAGCTTTCTTT
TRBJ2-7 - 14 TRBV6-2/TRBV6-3 CASRPTPQDPEQYF TGTGCCAGCAGGCCAACTCCCCAGGATCCCGAGCAGTACTTC
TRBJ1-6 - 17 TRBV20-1 CSARDLGPISYNSPLHF TGCAGTGCTAGAGATCTCGGGCCCATCTCCTATAATTCACCCCTCCACTTT
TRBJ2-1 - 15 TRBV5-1 CASSTQGSSYNEQFF TGCGCCAGCAGCACCCAGGGTAGCTCCTACAATGAGCAGTTCTTC
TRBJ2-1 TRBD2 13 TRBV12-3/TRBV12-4 CASVAGAYNEQFF TGTGCCTCAGTAGCGGGGGCTTACAATGAGCAGTTCTTC
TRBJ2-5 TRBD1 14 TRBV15 CATGSKGTEETQYF TGTGCCACGGGGAGTAAAGGGACAGAAGAGACCCAGTACTTC
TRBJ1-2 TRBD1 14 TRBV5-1 CASSLVTTGFGYTF TGCGCCAGCAGCTTGGTCACGACAGGGTTCGGCTACACCTTC
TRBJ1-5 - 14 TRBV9 CASSVGSDNQPQHF TGTGCCAGCAGCGTAGGGTCAGACAATCAGCCCCAGCATTTT
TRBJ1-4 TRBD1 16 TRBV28 CASSSRDRDYNEKLFF TGTGCCAGCAGTTCCCGGGACAGAGACTATAATGAAAAACTGTTTTTT
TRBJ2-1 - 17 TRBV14 CASSQVRGANWDNEQFF TGTGCCAGCAGCCAAGTGAGGGGGGCCAATTGGGACAATGAGCAGTTCTTC
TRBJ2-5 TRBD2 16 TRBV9 CASSVGVSGGDGTQYF TGTGCCAGCAGCGTAGGGGTTAGCGGGGGGGACGGGACCCAGTACTTC
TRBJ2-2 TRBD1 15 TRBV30 CAWSRGQEGTGELFF TGTGCCTGGAGCCGGGGACAGGAGGGGACCGGGGAGCTGTTTTTT
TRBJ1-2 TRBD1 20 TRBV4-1 CASSQVMTGSSHGWGYGYTF TGCGCCAGCAGCCAAGTGATGACAGGGTCGTCCCACGGGTGGGGATATGGCTACACCTTC
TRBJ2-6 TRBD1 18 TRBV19 CASISTGTGFSGANVLTF TGTGCCAGTATCTCAACCGGGACAGGGTTCTCTGGGGCCAACGTCCTGACTTTC
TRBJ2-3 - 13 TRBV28 CASSTTSTDTQYF TGTGCCAGCAGTACCACGAGCACAGATACGCAGTATTTT
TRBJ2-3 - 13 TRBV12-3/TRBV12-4 CASGPAHTDTQYF TGTGCCAGCGGGCCTGCACACACAGATACGCAGTATTTT
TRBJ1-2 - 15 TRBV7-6 CASSPRQRVSYGYTF TGTGCCAGCAGCCCCCGACAGAGGGTGTCTTATGGCTACACCTTC